These 24 T cell receptor beta chains were sequenced from one sample in a study of T cell changes during pregnancy in multiple sclerosis. Assay used: immunoSEQ multiplex PCR; TCRdb lists only in-frame clones, some missing. The table shows about 50,000 clones, with about 90% occurring only once. The input for sequencing was CD8+ T cells from peripheral blood mononuclear cells, taken after pregnancy. Receptors were obtained from a female donor with multiple sclerosis, enrolled in a pregnancy study.

Details on this clone: The missing conserved phenylalanine or tryptophan at the end of this CDR3 makes a read error likely. Because the CDR3's place on the DNA is in doubt, the DNA is left out and the CDR3 is given as listed by TCRdb. The genes are TRBV20-1 and TRBJ2-3; the DNA was not used to check the table's D call, TRBD2. Ends included, the CDR3 has 10 residues. From germline, CDR1 is DFQATT and CDR2 SNEGSKA (reference sequence). The CDR3 loop is CSARPSGEVV.

This chain uses TRBV6-4 with TRBJ1-1; 7 bases are shared with TRBD1. This CDR3 spans 12 amino acids. Germline loops: CDR1 MRHNA, CDR2 SNTAGT. After removal of 0 bases from V and 11 bases from J, the junction contained 3 bases not matched to a gene. The CDR3 region has the DNA TGTGCCAGCAGTGACTCCACAGGGGAGGCTTTCTTT. Translating gives CASSDSTGEAFF.

V and J are TRBV27 and TRBJ2-1, with D tentatively TRBD2 (7 bases). The CDR3 is 14 amino acids. The germline gives CDR1 MNHEY, CDR2 SMNVEV (reference sequence). V was shortened by 7 bases and J by 4 bases, with 14 bases between the two germline ends. The CDR3 loop reads CASTGGGLYNEQFF. The CDR3 nucleotides read TGTGCCAGCACGGGCGGGGGCCTATACAATGAGCAGTTCTTC.

This rearrangement joins TRBV9 to TRBJ1-1, with TRBD1 matching over 8 bases. Germline CDR1 is SGDLS and CDR2 is YYNGEE. Germline trimming cut 4 bases from V and 8 bases from J; bases unmatched to any gene: 7. The length of the CDR3 is 13 residues. CDR3 sequence reads: CASSPTRTGEAFF. In nucleotides, the CDR3 is TGTGCCAGCAGCCCAACCCGGACAGGGGAAGCTTTCTTT.

The CDR3 DNA follows: TGTGCCAGCAGCTACCGGGACTCGCTAAATGAGCAGTTCTTC. This codes for CASSYRDSLNEQFF. The rearrangement uses TRBV7-9 and TRBJ2-1; perhaps TRBD2 as D (6 bases). Per germline, CDR1 SEHNR and CDR2 FQNEAQ (reference sequence). CDR3 length: 14 amino acids. Trimming shortened V by 4 bases and J by 7 bases, and 14 bases separated the two germline ends. Full variable domain (missing parts from reference TRBV7-9 and TRBJ2-1): DTGVSQNPRHKITKRGQNVTFRCDPISEHNRLYWYRQTLGQGPEFLTYFQNEAQLEKSRLLSDRFSAERPKGSFSTLEIQRTEQGDSAMYLCASSYRDSLNEQFFGPGTRLTVL.

The V gene is TRBV6-5, the J gene TRBJ1-6; 9 bases line up with TRBD1. The CDR3 is made up of 15 amino acids. V lost 2 bases, J lost 7 bases, and 3 bases stayed unmatched. Germline values: CDR1 MNHEY, CDR2 SVGAGI. DNA for the CDR3: TGTGCCAGCAGTTACGCGACAGGGGGAAATTCACCCCTCCACTTT. Its translation: CASSYATGGNSPLHF.

The chain employs TRBV27 and TRBJ1-4; tentatively, D is TRBD1 (6 bases). Germline CDR1 reads MNHEY; CDR2 reads SMNVEV (reference sequence). V shed 6 bases and J shed 5 bases, with 13 bases lying between them. The CDR3 loop spans 14 amino acids. The CDR3 DNA reads as TGTGCCAGCAGCTCAACAGGGATGAATGAAAAACTGTTTTTT. This codes for CASSSTGMNEKLFF.

This chain joins TRBV7-3 and TRBJ1-1; no clear D. V gave up 5 bases and J gave up 3 bases, with 16 bases separating them. Germline CDR1 reads SGHTA; CDR2 reads FQGTGA. The CDR3 sequence is 15 residues long. CDR3 protein: CASSPSGGFDTEAFF. CDR3 sequence (DNA): TGTGCCAGCAGCCCTAGTGGCGGATTCGACACTGAAGCTTTCTTT.

The chain couples TRBV2 to TRBJ1-2; 11 positions agree with TRBD1. V lost 7 bases to trimming and J lost 5 bases; unmatched junction nucleotides: 6. Germline V gene sequence: CDR1 SNHLY, CDR2 FYNNEI. The CDR3 is 14 residues long. The CDR3 nucleotides read TGTGCCAGCAAGAGGACAGGGGGCGATTATGGCTACACCTTC. Amino acid sequence: CASKRTGGDYGYTF.

This clone was recorded a few times. J is TRBJ1-2 and V is TRBV5-5; tentative D call: TRBD1 (6 bases). Trimming shortened V by 9 bases and J by 7 bases, and 22 bases separated the two germline ends. Germline lookup yields CDR1 SGHKS and CDR2 YYEKEE (reference sequence). CDR3 length equals 14 residues. CDR3 sequence reads: CATRVERPGVGYTF. CDR3 DNA sequence: TGTGCCACCAGGGTGGAGCGGCCAGGGGTTGGCTACACCTTC. The entire variable domain, with the rest obtained from reference TRBV5-5 and TRBJ1-2, is as follows: DAGVTQSPTHLIKTRGQQVTLRCSPISGHKSVSWYQQVLGQGPQFIFQYYEKEERGRGNFPDRFSARQFPNYSSELNVNALLLGDSALYLCATRVERPGVGYTFGSGTRLTVV.

This chain uses TRBV11-2 with TRBJ2-5, with D tentatively TRBD2 (5 bases). The V gene's germline CDR1 is SGHAT and CDR2 FQNNGV. This CDR3 is built from 15 residues. V was clipped by 6 bases and J by 1 base, with 15 bases between them. CDR3 bases: TGTGCCAGCAGTTCATTCGGGGAAGGCCAAGAGACCCAGTACTTC. Residues: CASSSFGEGQETQYF.

The chain combines TRBV10-1 with TRBJ2-1; 8 bases match TRBD1. In germline, CDR1 is WNHNN, CDR2 SYGVQD (reference sequence). J was trimmed by 7 bases and V by 0 bases; bases with no gene match: 20. The CDR3 covers 20 residues. For the CDR3, the DNA is TGCGCCAGCAGTGAGTCCCCCGAAACTTTGACAGGGGCCTCTACAAATGAGCAGTTCTTC. Protein: CASSESPETLTGASTNEQFF.

This chain links TRBV9 with TRBJ2-7; 9 bases map to TRBD1. V shed 4 bases, J shed 4 bases, and the junction held 15 bases outside the gene matches. CDR3 length: 17 amino acids. From germline, CDR1 is SGDLS and CDR2 YYNGEE. The chain's CDR3 is CASSPTHPGTGRYEQYF. CDR3 DNA sequence: TGTGCCAGCAGCCCCACCCACCCCGGGACAGGGCGGTACGAGCAGTACTTC.

The rearrangement links TRBV2 to TRBJ1-1, with 7 bases aligning to TRBD1. Germline V CDR1 and CDR2: SNHLY, FYNNEI. V shed 6 bases, J shed 1 base, and the junction held 8 bases outside the gene matches. The CDR3 runs 15 residues. CDR3 amino acids: CASRTSRTGNTEAFF. CDR3 DNA: TGTGCCAGCAGGACCTCTCGGACAGGGAACACTGAAGCTTTCTTT.

This chain joins TRBV11-2 and TRBJ1-6, with 7 bases matching TRBD1. CDR1 and CDR2 from the germline V gene are SGHAT and FQNNGV. CDR3 length: 15 residues. J lost 9 bases, V lost 1 base, and 6 bases had no gene match. In DNA, the CDR3 is TGTGCCAGCAGCTTAGGGCAGGGGGATTCTTCACCCCTCCACTTT. The encoded protein is CASSLGQGDSSPLHF.

V usage is TRBV30 and J usage is TRBJ2-5; a possible D gene is TRBD1 (5 bases). The V gene lost 5 bases and the J gene lost 2 bases, with 15 bases spanning the gap. Germline lookup yields CDR1 GTSNPN and CDR2 SVGIG (reference sequence). The CDR3 length is 14 residues. The CDR3 nucleotides read TGTGCCTGGGGCCCCAGGGATGGACAAGAGACCCAGTACTTC. Amino acid sequence: CAWGPRDGQETQYF.

This chain connects TRBV7-4 to TRBJ2-3, with 9 bases that match TRBD1. Germline values: CDR1 SGHVT, CDR2 SQSDAQ. The CDR3 is 15 amino acids. The J segment lost 1 base and the V segment lost 5 bases, leaving 4 bases of the junction unmatched. CDR3 sequence (DNA): TGTGCCAGCAGCCACCGGACAGGGGGCACAGATACGCAGTATTTT. It translates to CASSHRTGGTDTQYF.

The chain recombines TRBV6-5 with TRBJ1-2, with D unclear. This CDR3 is 15 amino acids long. From germline, CDR1 is MNHEY and CDR2 SVGAGI. The V and J ends lost 6 bases and 5 bases respectively, with 19 bases between them. CDR3 in amino acids: CASSLQSRGTYGYTF. The CDR3 region has the DNA TGTGCCAGCAGCCTCCAGAGTCGAGGCACTTATGGCTACACCTTC.

The chain carries TRBV2 and TRBJ2-7, with TRBD2 matching 11 bases. The trim removed 8 bases at V and 2 bases at J, leaving 5 bases unmatched. Germline V CDR1 and CDR2: SNHLY, FYNNEI. The CDR3 consists of 14 residues. The CDR3 loop reads CASEPGLAAYEQYF. The CDR3 coding sequence is TGTGCCAGCGAACCGGGACTAGCGGCCTACGAGCAGTACTTC.

The gene calls are TRBV2 and TRBJ1-1, with D perhaps matching TRBD1 (6 bases). Trimming shortened V by 10 bases and J by 0 bases, and 18 bases separated the two germline ends. There are 15 residues in the CDR3. Germline assignment: CDR1 SNHLY and CDR2 FYNNEI. CDR3 sequence (DNA): TGTGCCACAAACGATCAGGGGCCGGTGAACACTGAAGCTTTCTTT. Encoded protein: CATNDQGPVNTEAFF.

The chain links TRBV5-6 to TRBJ2-7, with D possibly being TRBD2 (6 bases). V lost 2 bases, J lost 2 bases, and 11 bases lay in between. This CDR3 spans 14 amino acids. CDR1 is SGHDT and CDR2 is YYEEEE in the germline V gene. This CDR3 reads CASSFVGGTYEQYF. In DNA, the CDR3 is TGTGCCAGCAGCTTCGTTGGGGGGACCTACGAGCAGTACTTC.

The chain uses TRBV27 and TRBJ1-1; D is uncertain. Germline loops: CDR1 MNHEY, CDR2 SMNVEV (reference sequence). This CDR3 has 13 amino acids. The ends were cut back, 6 bases at V and 0 bases at J, with 8 bases in the middle. CDR3 protein: CASSLGMNTEAFF. The CDR3 nucleotides are TGTGCCAGCAGCTTGGGCATGAACACTGAAGCTTTCTTT.

This clone was detected once. This chain connects TRBV2 to TRBJ1-1; no clear D gene. Germline values: CDR1 SNHLY, CDR2 FYNNEI. The CDR3 spans 12 residues. Trimming left V 10 bases short and J 3 bases short, with 12 bases between. The CDR3 reads CAKFYRYTEAFF. CDR3 coding DNA: TGTGCCAAATTTTACCGGTACACTGAAGCTTTCTTT. Using reference TRBV2 and TRBJ1-1 for the parts outside the CDR3, the full variable domain is EPEVTQTPSHQVTQMGQEVILRCVPISNHLYFYWYRQILGQKVEFLVSFYNNEISEKSEIFDDQFSVERPDGSNFTLKIRSTKLEDSAMYFCAKFYRYTEAFFGQGTRLTVV.

V gene TRBV6-1 combines with J gene TRBJ2-2; the match to TRBD1 covers 7 bases. Germline assignment: CDR1 MNHNS and CDR2 SASEGT. Trimming removed 1 base from V and 5 bases from J; junction bases left unmatched: 4. CDR3 length: 15 amino acids. The CDR3 reads CASSEGDRDTGELFF. The CDR3 nucleotides are TGTGCCAGCAGTGAAGGAGACAGGGATACCGGGGAGCTGTTTTTT.